The entry below gives a single T cell receptor (beta chain) sequence along with its context. Antigen: not known. Terminally differentiated effector memory CD45RA+ cells were excluded by CCR7 positive selection of CD45RO-negative cells. This specimen belongs to a study of shared clonotypes between healthy human individuals. Study findings and constraints: Clonotypes shared by all four sorted-subset donors had higher generation probabilities than non-shared clonotypes.

For each subset, genomic DNA was distributed in equal portions over several immunoSEQ plates. Assay: immunoSEQ multiplex PCR; the TCRdb copy retains only in-frame clones and omits some. Counted here are hundreds of thousands of clones, about 98% occurring once; the ten biggest clones make up 0.25% to 0.35%. The CDR3 runs 13 residues. Germline V gene lookup returns CDR1 MDHEN and CDR2 SYDVKM. After removal of 6 bases from V and 6 bases from J, the junction contained 4 bases not matched to a gene. The chain carries TRBV28 and TRBJ2-5; 10 bases are a match to TRBD1. The sequenced sample was naive CD8+ T cells sorted from blood. This receptor was taken from a man aged 25-45 years in good health. CDR3: CASRRTGGQTQYF. CDR3 bases: TGTGCCAGCAGAAGGACAGGGGGACAGACCCAGTACTTC.